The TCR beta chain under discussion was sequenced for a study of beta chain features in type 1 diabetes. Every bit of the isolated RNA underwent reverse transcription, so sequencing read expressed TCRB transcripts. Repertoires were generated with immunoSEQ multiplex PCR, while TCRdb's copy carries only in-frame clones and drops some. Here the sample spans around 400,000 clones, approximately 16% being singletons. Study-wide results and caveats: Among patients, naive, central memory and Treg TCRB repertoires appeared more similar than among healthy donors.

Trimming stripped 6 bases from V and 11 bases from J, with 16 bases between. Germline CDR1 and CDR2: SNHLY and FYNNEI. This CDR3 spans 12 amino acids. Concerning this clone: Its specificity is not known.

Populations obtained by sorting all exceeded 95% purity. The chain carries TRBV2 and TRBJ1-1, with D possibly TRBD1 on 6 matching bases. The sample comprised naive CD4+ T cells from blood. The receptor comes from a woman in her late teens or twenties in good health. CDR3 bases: TGTGCCAGCAGCCTACAGGGTAATGATGCTTTCTTT. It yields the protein CASSLQGNDAFF.